This passage covers 21 T cell receptor beta chains from one sample sequenced in a study of T cell responses to AZD1222 COVID-19 vaccine. Repertoires were generated with immunoSEQ multiplex PCR, while TCRdb's copy carries only in-frame clones and drops some. The profile shows 150,000 to 200,000 clones, approximately 95% of them singletons. The sample consisted of peripheral blood, taken 28 days after the second dose of the MenACWY control vaccine. The receptor source for this set is an adult who received the MenACWY meningococcal vaccine as a control.

The rearrangement uses TRBV27 and TRBJ2-5; a possible D gene is TRBD1 (5 bases). The length of the CDR3 is 13 residues. Germline values: CDR1 MNHEY, CDR2 SMNVEV (reference sequence). V gave up 1 base and J gave up 3 bases, with 6 bases separating them. In nucleotides, the CDR3 is TGTGCCAGCAGTTTATACAGGAAAGAGACCCAGTACTTC. Translating it yields CASSLYRKETQYF.

This rearrangement joins TRBV10-3 to TRBJ1-1, with TRBD1 matching over 9 bases. This CDR3 spans 14 amino acids. Unmatched junction bases numbered 8, after V lost 10 bases and J lost 2 bases. Germline V gene data show CDR1 as ENHRY and CDR2 as SYGVKD. Written as DNA, the CDR3 is TGTGCCACCGGACGGGGACAGGGCAACACTGAAGCTTTCTTT. Protein: CATGRGQGNTEAFF.

This chain links TRBV13 with TRBJ1-3; 8 bases are a match to TRBD1. In germline, CDR1 is PRHDT, CDR2 FYEKMQ (reference sequence). V gave up 5 bases and J gave up 3 bases; unmatched junction bases: 3. The CDR3 contains 14 residues. The CDR3 sequence: CASSLGTGGNTIYF. CDR3 bases: TGTGCCAGCAGCCTCGGGACAGGTGGAAACACCATATATTTT.

The chain is built from TRBV12-3 or TRBV12-4 and TRBJ2-7, with D maybe TRBD1 (5 bases). V was trimmed by 5 bases and J by 5 bases, leaving 10 bases between them. This CDR3 has 12 amino acids. The CDR3, as DNA: TGTGCCAGCAGTCCGCAGACAGACGAGCAGTACTTC. This gives the protein CASSPQTDEQYF.

The rearrangement uses TRBV5-1 and TRBJ2-3; D gene uncertain. Germline V lookup: CDR1 SGHRS, CDR2 YFSETQ. Trimming cost V 6 bases and J 6 bases, with 23 bases left between them. This CDR3 is 16 amino acids long. CDR3 in amino acids: CASTVGSHRRLDTQYF. The CDR3 nucleotides read TGCGCCAGCACCGTGGGGTCCCATCGACGTTTGGATACGCAGTATTTT.

The chain uses TRBV4-2 and TRBJ1-4, with D unresolved. Between the trimmed V and J ends, which lost 0 bases and 7 bases, there was a span of 12 bases. The CDR3 is made up of 15 amino acids. CDR1 and CDR2 from the germline V gene are LGHNA and YNFKEQ. This CDR3 is CASSQDPLAGEKLFF. The CDR3, as DNA: TGTGCCAGCAGCCAAGATCCTCTGGCGGGTGAAAAACTGTTTTTT.

This chain uses TRBV6-5 with TRBJ2-5, with 14 bases fitting TRBD2. Germline values: CDR1 MNHEY, CDR2 SVGAGI. V shed 7 bases and J 5 bases; nucleotides not matched to a gene: 6. This CDR3 spans 15 amino acids. Written as DNA, the CDR3 is TGTGCCAGCACCTTGCGACTAGCGGGGGGGGAGACCCAGTACTTC. It translates to CASTLRLAGGETQYF.

The chain couples TRBV30 to TRBJ1-5, with a weak D call TRBD1 (5 bases). V was trimmed by 0 bases and J by 7 bases, leaving 16 bases between them. CDR3 length: 15 amino acids. Germline V CDR1 and CDR2: GTSNPN, SVGIG (reference sequence). The CDR3 loop is CAWSVTPGRGQPQHF. The DNA of the CDR3 is TGTGCCTGGAGTGTAACGCCAGGTAGGGGCCAGCCCCAGCATTTT.

This sequence joins TRBV27 and TRBJ1-6; D gene unclear. Germline values: CDR1 MNHEY, CDR2 SMNVEV (reference sequence). V was cut by 5 bases and J by 0 bases, with 14 bases left in between. The CDR3 is made up of 17 amino acids. CDR3 region: CASSTDPESSYNSPLHF. The CDR3 DNA reads as TGTGCCAGCAGTACAGACCCGGAGAGCTCCTATAATTCACCCCTCCACTTT.

The chain uses TRBV5-5 and TRBJ1-2; 7 bases agree with TRBD1. Germline trimming cut 5 bases from V and 6 bases from J; bases unmatched to any gene: 10. This CDR3 region has 14 residues. In germline, CDR1 is SGHKS, CDR2 YYEKEE (reference sequence). In DNA form, the CDR3 reads TGTGCCAGCAGGTCTAAGACAGGGTTTGATGGCTACACCTTC. Translated, it gives CASRSKTGFDGYTF.

V usage is TRBV7-2 and J usage is TRBJ1-4, with no clear D. This CDR3 spans 15 amino acids. Germline V gene lookup returns CDR1 SGHTA and CDR2 FQGNSA. Trimming cost V 5 bases and J 3 bases, with 13 bases left between them. The CDR3 reads CASSPGGQANEKLFF. The CDR3 DNA is TGTGCCAGCAGCCCCGGCGGCCAGGCTAATGAAAAACTGTTTTTT.

J is TRBJ2-5 and V is TRBV7-2; tentative D call: TRBD2 (6 bases). The CDR3 runs 14 residues. Looked up from germline, CDR1 is SGHTA and CDR2 is FQGNSA. Trimming pared 10 bases from V and 4 bases from J, leaving 19 bases between. The DNA of the CDR3 is TGTGCCATCTCAGGGCGGGGAATGAGAGAGACCCAGTACTTC. Translation: CAISGRGMRETQYF.

This clone was recorded only once. The rearrangement joins TRBV11-2 to TRBJ1-1; D is undetermined. Germline V gene data show CDR1 as SGHAT and CDR2 as FQNNGV. The CDR3 totals 14 residues. V shed 5 bases and J shed 0 bases, with 10 bases lying between them. Here the CDR3 DNA reads TGTGCCAGCAGCCCACGGACTATGAACACTGAAGCTTTCTTT. This sequence encodes CASSPRTMNTEAFF.

The chain combines TRBV6-5 with TRBJ1-1; a weak D match, TRBD1 (5 bases). V lost 6 bases and J lost 4, with 18 bases in between. The germline CDR1 and CDR2 sequences are MNHEY and SVGAGI. This CDR3 has 15 amino acids. The CDR3 DNA reads TGTGCCAGCAGGTTCATTGGATTCCAGGGCACTGAAGCTTTCTTT. It codes for CASRFIGFQGTEAFF.

The chain combines TRBV12-3 or TRBV12-4 with TRBJ2-1, with 8 bases identical to TRBD1. This CDR3 has 13 amino acids. V gave up 8 bases and J gave up 4 bases; unmatched junction bases: 4. CDR3 amino acids: CASGQGLYNEQFF. CDR3 nucleotide sequence: TGTGCCAGCGGACAGGGTCTATACAATGAGCAGTTCTTC.

In its sample, this clone was seen once. The rearrangement links TRBV4-1 to TRBJ1-2, with TRBD1 matching over 8 bases. Germline V gene sequence: CDR1 MGHRA, CDR2 YSYEKL. This CDR3 comprises 15 residues. V dropped 4 bases and J dropped 0; count of bases not matched to a gene: 4. The CDR3 loop is CASSRQQGANYGYTF. CDR3 DNA sequence: TGCGCCAGCAGCCGACAACAGGGGGCTAACTATGGCTACACCTTC.

This sequence joins TRBV29-1 and TRBJ1-2; no definite D call. This CDR3 spans 11 amino acids. Germline V gene sequence: CDR1 SQVTM, CDR2 ANQGSEA. V was trimmed by 6 bases and J by 8 bases, leaving 13 bases between them. The CDR3 sequence is CSVDREVGYTF. Here the CDR3 DNA reads TGCAGCGTAGATCGGGAAGTAGGCTACACCTTC.

The chain joins TRBV2 to TRBJ1-2; D is ambiguous. The CDR3 runs to 15 residues. V was clipped by 7 bases and J by 3 bases, with 18 bases between them. CDR1 is SNHLY, CDR2 FYNNEI, per germline. This CDR3 is CASTPLGQVYYGYTF. As DNA, the CDR3 is TGTGCCAGCACCCCCTTAGGGCAGGTCTACTATGGCTACACCTTC.

J is TRBJ2-1 and V is TRBV6-5; 10 positions agree with TRBD2. The CDR3 sequence is 15 residues long. CDR1 is MNHEY and CDR2 is SVGAGI in the germline V gene. V gave up 6 bases and J gave up 5 bases; unmatched junction bases: 7. CDR3 sequence (DNA): TGTGCCAGCAGGGGAAGCGGGGGGGCCCACAATGAGCAGTTCTTC. It encodes CASRGSGGAHNEQFF.

This sequence joins TRBV30 and TRBJ1-5; D remains ambiguous. Trimming removed 5 bases at V and 4 bases at J, with 9 bases between. The CDR3 is 12 residues long. Looked up from germline, CDR1 is GTSNPN and CDR2 is SVGIG (reference sequence). DNA of the CDR3: TGTGCCTGGGGTCAGTGGAATCAGCCCCAGCATTTT. Protein sequence: CAWGQWNQPQHF.

The J gene is TRBJ1-3, the V gene TRBV2; D unclear. Germline V gives CDR1 SNHLY, CDR2 FYNNEI. V was pared by 9 bases and J by 4 bases, with 10 bases between. The CDR3 is made up of 12 amino acids. The CDR3 sequence: CARAGGGNTIYF. CDR3 sequence (DNA): TGTGCCAGGGCCGGAGGGGGAAACACCATATATTTT.